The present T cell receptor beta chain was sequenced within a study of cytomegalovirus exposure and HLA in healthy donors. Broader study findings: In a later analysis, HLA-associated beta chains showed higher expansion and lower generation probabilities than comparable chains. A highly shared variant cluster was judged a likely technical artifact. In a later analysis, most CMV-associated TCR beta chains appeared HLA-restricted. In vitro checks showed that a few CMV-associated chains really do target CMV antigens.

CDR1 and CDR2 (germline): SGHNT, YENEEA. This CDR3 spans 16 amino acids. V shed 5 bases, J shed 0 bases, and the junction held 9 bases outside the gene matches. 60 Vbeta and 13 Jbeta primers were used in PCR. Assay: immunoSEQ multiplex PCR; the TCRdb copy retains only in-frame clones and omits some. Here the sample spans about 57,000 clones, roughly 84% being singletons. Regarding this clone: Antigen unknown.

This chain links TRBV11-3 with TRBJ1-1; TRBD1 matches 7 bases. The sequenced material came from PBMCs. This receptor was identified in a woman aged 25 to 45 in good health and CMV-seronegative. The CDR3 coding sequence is TGTGCCAGCAGCCCGATACAGACAGGGATGAACACTGAAGCTTTCTTT. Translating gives CASSPIQTGMNTEAFF.